The T cell receptor (beta chain) under discussion was sequenced for a study of T cell repertoires in cytomegalovirus infection. Across the whole study: HLA-B-restricted CMV epitopes that are well studied, plus recently identified HLA-C-restricted ones, were used by the study.

Each CDR3 protein is one row after TCRdb ran MiXCR on the reads. The profile shows about 770,000 distinct CDR3 sequences, roughly 28% of them singletons. Details on this clonotype: The antigen is unknown.

Germline values: CDR1 KGHDR, CDR2 SFDVKD. The length of the CDR3 is 16 residues. V gave up 7 bases and J gave up 5 bases; unmatched junction bases: 15. The chain is built from TRBV24-1 and TRBJ1-1, with 7 bases matching TRBD1. The sample in question was cultured CD8+ T cells from PBMCs, obtained from culture after CMV antigen stimulation. The receptor was derived from a human donor in good health (CMV status not recorded). Some clones in this sample may be carry-over from other donors' samples. The DNA of the CDR3 is TGTGCCACCAGAGGAACGACAGGGTGGGAGTCGACTGAAGCTTTCTTT. Residues: CATRGTTGWESTEAFF.